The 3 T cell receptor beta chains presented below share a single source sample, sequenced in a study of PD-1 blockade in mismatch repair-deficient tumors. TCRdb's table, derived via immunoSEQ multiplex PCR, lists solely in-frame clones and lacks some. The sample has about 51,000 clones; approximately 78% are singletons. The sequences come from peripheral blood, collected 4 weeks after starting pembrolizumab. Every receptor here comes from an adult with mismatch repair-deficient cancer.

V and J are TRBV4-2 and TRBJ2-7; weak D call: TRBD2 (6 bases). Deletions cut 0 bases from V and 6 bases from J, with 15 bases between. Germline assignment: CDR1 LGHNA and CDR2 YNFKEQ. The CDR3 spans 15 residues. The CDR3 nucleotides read TGTGCCAGCAGCCAAGATGGGGTCAGCGGGTCCGAGCAGTACTTC. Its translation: CASSQDGVSGSEQYF.

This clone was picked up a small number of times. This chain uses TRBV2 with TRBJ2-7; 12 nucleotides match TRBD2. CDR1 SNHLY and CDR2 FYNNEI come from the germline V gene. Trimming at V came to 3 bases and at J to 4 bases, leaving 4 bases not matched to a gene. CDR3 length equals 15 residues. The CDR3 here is CASSETSGSGYEQYF. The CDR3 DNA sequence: TGTGCCAGCAGTGAGACTAGCGGGAGCGGGTACGAGCAGTACTTC. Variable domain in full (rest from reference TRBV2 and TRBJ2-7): EPEVTQTPSHQVTQMGQEVILRCVPISNHLYFYWYRQILGQKVEFLVSFYNNEISEKSEIFDDQFSVERPDGSNFTLKIRSTKLEDSAMYFCASSETSGSGYEQYFGPGTRLTVT.

The CDR3 sequence is CAISGGRLASTDTQYF. The CDR3 DNA is TGTGCCATCAGTGGGGGAAGGCTAGCGAGCACAGATACGCAGTATTTT. The genes are TRBV10-3 and TRBJ2-3, with D possibly matching TRBD2 (6 bases). Germline V gene lookup returns CDR1 ENHRY and CDR2 SYGVKD. The CDR3 covers 16 residues. V gave up 4 bases and J gave up 0 bases, with 14 bases separating them.